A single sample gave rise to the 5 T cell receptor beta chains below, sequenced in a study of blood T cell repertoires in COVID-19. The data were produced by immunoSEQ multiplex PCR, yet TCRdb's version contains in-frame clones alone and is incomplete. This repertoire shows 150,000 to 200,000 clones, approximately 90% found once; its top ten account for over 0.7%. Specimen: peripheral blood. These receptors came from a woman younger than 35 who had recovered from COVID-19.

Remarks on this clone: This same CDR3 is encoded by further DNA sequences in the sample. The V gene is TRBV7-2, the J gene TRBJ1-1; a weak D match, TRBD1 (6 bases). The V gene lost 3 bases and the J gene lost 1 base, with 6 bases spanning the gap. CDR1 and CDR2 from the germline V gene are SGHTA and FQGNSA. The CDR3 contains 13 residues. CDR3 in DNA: TGTGCCAGCAGCTTGGGACAGAACACTGAAGCTTTCTTT. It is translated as CASSLGQNTEAFF.

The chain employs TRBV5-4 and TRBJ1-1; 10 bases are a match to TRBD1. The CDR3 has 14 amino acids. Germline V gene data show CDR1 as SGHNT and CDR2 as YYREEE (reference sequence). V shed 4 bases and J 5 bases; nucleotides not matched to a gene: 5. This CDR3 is CASSRDRGQTEAFF. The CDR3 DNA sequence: TGTGCCAGCAGCCGCGACAGGGGGCAAACTGAAGCTTTCTTT.

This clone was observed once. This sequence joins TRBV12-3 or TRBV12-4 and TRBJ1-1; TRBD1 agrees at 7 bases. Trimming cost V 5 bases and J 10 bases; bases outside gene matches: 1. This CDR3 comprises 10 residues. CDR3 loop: CASSRDRAFF. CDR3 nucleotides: TGTGCCAGCAGTAGGGACAGAGCTTTCTTT.

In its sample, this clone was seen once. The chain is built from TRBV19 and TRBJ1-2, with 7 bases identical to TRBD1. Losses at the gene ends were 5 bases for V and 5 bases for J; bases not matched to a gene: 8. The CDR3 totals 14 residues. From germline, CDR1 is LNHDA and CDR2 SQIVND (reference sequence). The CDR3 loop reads CASSSIGGQYGYTF. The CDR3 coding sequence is TGTGCCAGTAGTTCAATCGGGGGACAGTATGGCTACACCTTC.

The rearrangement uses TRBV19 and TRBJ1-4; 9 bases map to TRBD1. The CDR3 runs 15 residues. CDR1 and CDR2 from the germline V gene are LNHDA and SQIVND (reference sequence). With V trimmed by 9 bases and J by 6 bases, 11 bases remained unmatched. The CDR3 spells CASQDRDRVDEKLFF. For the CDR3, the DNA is TGTGCCAGCCAGGACCGGGACAGGGTTGATGAAAAACTGTTTTTT.